Reported below is one T cell receptor beta chain. Its antigen is unknown. CDR1 and CDR2 (germline): LNHNV, YYDKDF (reference sequence). This CDR3 contains 16 residues. Between the trimmed V and J ends, which lost 5 bases and 3 bases, there was a span of 16 bases. This specimen comes from a study of pediatric ulcerative colitis. Findings and limits, study-wide: A couple of rectal CDR3 clonotypes occurred in all ulcerative colitis patients. Acute severe colitis showed lower rectal diversity from clonal expansions. Ulcerative colitis patients shared more blood-rectal clones than controls.

Measured with immunoSEQ multiplex PCR; TCRdb has only the in-frame clones, and not every one. The sample has about 36,000 clones; approximately 87% are singletons. The sample taken for sequencing was blood. This clonotype originated in a girl aged 5-17 years with moderate ulcerative colitis. This chain uses TRBV15 with TRBJ2-2, with D possibly TRBD1 on 6 matching bases. The DNA of the CDR3 is TGTGCCACCAGCGAGTATGGTGGGGGCTACACCGGGGAGCTGTTTTTT. Translating it yields CATSEYGGGYTGELFF.